This TCR beta chain was identified in a study of T cells in Graves' hyperthyroidism and ophthalmopathy. TCR beta CDR3 region amplification was performed from RNA transcripts. An initial round of RT-PCR targeting the TCR CDR3 relied on the HTBI primer set. MiXCR, run by TCRdb on the multiplex PCR reads, gives a single entry per CDR3 protein. The sample includes hundreds of thousands of distinct CDR3 sequences, around 15% of them seen just once. Ophthalmopathy cases met thresholds of Clinical Activity Score at least 3, NOSPECS grade at least 4 and duration under 3 months. CDR3 length equals 14 residues. Germline V gene lookup returns CDR1 MNHNS and CDR2 SASEGT. Trimming took off 6 bases at V and 0 bases at J, with 9 bases between the two ends. This clonotype was seen more than once but under ten times.

Material: blood. V and J are TRBV6-1 and TRBJ1-3, with D possibly TRBD1 on 5 matching bases. This TCR derives from a woman between 40 and 55 years old with Graves' ophthalmopathy. The DNA of the CDR3 is TGTGCCAGCAGACCAGGGCACTCTGGAAACACCATATATTTT. This codes for CASRPGHSGNTIYF.